This T cell receptor (beta chain) was sequenced during a study of blood T cell repertoires in COVID-19. Authors' data handling: Reference gene primer amplification yielded estimated nucleated cell counts. The repertoire was sequenced with immunoSEQ multiplex PCR; TCRdb's copy has only in-frame clones and lacks some. The D gene and trimming were derived from the DNA, and the V and J assignments and clone size from that table. In the table there are 130,000 or so clones, 85% to 90% of which are singletons. Material for sequencing was peripheral blood. The TCR sequence derives from a human donor in a cohort sampled during active COVID-19.

The CDR3 nucleotides are TGTGCCAGCACCAAAGGGGGTATATCGGATACGCAGTATTTT. This gives the protein CASTKGGISDTQYF. The chain employs TRBV6-5 and TRBJ2-3; perhaps TRBD1 as D (6 bases). CDR1 is MNHEY, CDR2 SVGAGI, per germline. There are 14 residues in the CDR3. Deletions cut 7 bases from V and 6 bases from J, with 17 bases between.